Below, 11 T cell receptor beta chains from the same sample are listed, as sequenced in a study of identical twins. Via MiXCR, TCRdb re-called the 5' RACE reads, giving one row per CDR3 protein. The repertoire holds hundreds of thousands of distinct CDR3 sequences, with about 20% as singletons. This sample was shared with a second study, whose subject was T cells expressing NK-cell markers.

The sample comprised PBMCs. All receptors derive from a woman aged 18 to 35 in good health.

The V call is TRBV6-1, the J call TRBJ2-1, with 14 positions matching TRBD2. Looked up from germline, CDR1 is MNHNS and CDR2 is SASEGT. After removal of 5 bases from V and 8 bases from J, the junction contained 5 bases not matched to a gene. The CDR3 length is 15 residues. CDR3 protein: CASSRGTSGSHEQFF. As DNA, the CDR3 is TGTGCCAGCAGTCGGGGGACTAGCGGGAGCCATGAGCAGTTCTTC.

In its sample, this clonotype was seen a few times. This chain uses TRBV10-3 with TRBJ1-1; a weak D match, TRBD1 (6 bases). Germline V gene sequence: CDR1 ENHRY, CDR2 SYGVKD. The CDR3 has 14 residues. V was pared by 3 bases and J by 4 bases, with 12 bases between. The CDR3: CAISDRTVGTEAFF. As DNA, the CDR3 is TGTGCCATCAGTGACCGGACAGTGGGCACTGAAGCTTTCTTT.

This chain uses TRBV6-2 or TRBV6-3 with TRBJ2-7, with TRBD1 identical over 7 bases. The CDR3 length is 14 residues. Germline lookup yields CDR1 MNHEY and CDR2 SVGEGT. The junction had 8 bases not matched to a gene; V was cut back by 6 bases and J by 3 bases. The CDR3 region is CASREFRTGYEQYF. As DNA, the CDR3 is TGTGCCAGCAGGGAGTTCAGGACAGGCTACGAGCAGTACTTC.

This clonotype has more than one count but fewer than ten. The rearrangement joins TRBV7-3 to TRBJ2-4, with 7 bases identical to TRBD2. Trimming cost V 5 bases and J 2 bases; bases outside gene matches: 3. This CDR3 has 14 amino acids. Germline CDR1 is SGHTA and CDR2 is FQGTGA. The CDR3 DNA reads as TGTGCCAGCAGCCCCGGGGGGTCCAAAAACATTCAGTACTTC. This codes for CASSPGGSKNIQYF.

This clonotype was seen more than once but under ten times. The chain is built from TRBV7-2 and TRBJ2-1; D is tentatively TRBD1 or TRBD2 (5 bases each). Germline CDR1 and CDR2: SGHTA and FQGNSA. Trimming left V 2 bases short and J 3 bases short, with 11 bases between. The CDR3 totals 15 residues. CDR3 amino acids: CASSLTRDHYNEQFF. The CDR3 DNA reads as TGTGCCAGCAGCTTAACCCGGGACCACTACAATGAGCAGTTCTTC.

This sequence joins TRBV7-9 and TRBJ2-1; 11 bases are a match to TRBD2. Germline V gene sequence: CDR1 SEHNR, CDR2 FQNEAQ (reference sequence). CDR3 length equals 17 residues. V lost 4 bases and J lost 5; bases outside the gene matches: 10. Written as DNA, the CDR3 is TGTGCCAGCAGCTCTCACTTTAGCGGGAGGGTGAACAATGAGCAGTTCTTC. This sequence encodes CASSSHFSGRVNNEQFF. The full variable domain, rest sourced from reference TRBV7-9 and TRBJ2-1, is DTGVSQNPRHKITKRGQNVTFRCDPISEHNRLYWYRQTLGQGPEFLTYFQNEAQLEKSRLLSDRFSAERPKGSFSTLEIQRTEQGDSAMYLCASSSHFSGRVNNEQFFGPGTRLTVL.

This rearrangement joins TRBV20-1 to TRBJ1-1; D unresolved. Trimming took off 3 bases at V and 7 bases at J, with 12 bases between the two ends. Germline V gene lookup returns CDR1 DFQATT and CDR2 SNEGSKA (reference sequence). This CDR3 is built from 12 residues. DNA for the CDR3: TGCAGTGCTAGGTCACTAGCGGGTGAAGCTTTCTTT. This translates into CSARSLAGEAFF.

This clonotype was counted a few times. The chain has TRBV29-1 and TRBJ2-1, with D possibly matching TRBD2 (6 bases). The CDR3 is made up of 14 amino acids. Trimming cost V 6 bases and J 0 bases, with 12 bases left between them. CDR1 SQVTM and CDR2 ANQGSEA come from the germline V gene. CDR3 sequence reads: CSVARAGSYNEQFF. In DNA form, the CDR3 reads TGCAGCGTCGCGCGAGCGGGCTCCTACAATGAGCAGTTCTTC.

CDR3 sequence reads: CASSPGPISGYTF. Written as DNA, the CDR3 is TGTGCCAGCAGCCCAGGACCGATCTCTGGCTACACCTTC. V usage is TRBV12-3 or TRBV12-4 and J usage is TRBJ1-2; D not certain. V lost 6 bases, J lost 7 bases, and 15 bases lay in between. The CDR3 covers 13 residues.

This rearrangement joins TRBV4-1 to TRBJ2-7, with D maybe TRBD2 (6 bases). The CDR3 contains 16 residues. V gave up 1 base and J gave up 1 base, with 14 bases separating them. The germline CDR1 and CDR2 sequences are MGHRA and YSYEKL. The CDR3 sequence: CASSQALRDSSYEQYF. The CDR3 coding sequence is TGCGCCAGCAGCCAAGCACTCCGGGACTCTTCCTACGAGCAGTACTTC.

This clonotype was counted a few times. This rearrangement joins TRBV20-1 to TRBJ1-4, with D possibly matching TRBD1 (5 bases). The CDR3 has 13 residues. CDR1 is DFQATT and CDR2 is SNEGSKA in the germline V gene (reference sequence). V shed 5 bases and J shed 7 bases, with 14 bases lying between them. This CDR3 reads CSADDSLTEKLFF. The CDR3, as DNA: TGCAGTGCTGACGACAGCCTGACTGAAAAACTGTTTTTT.